Below, one T cell receptor (beta chain) is given with its context. Its antigen is undetermined. The J segment lost 4 bases and the V segment lost 6 bases, leaving 5 bases of the junction unmatched. This CDR3 has 14 amino acids. The germline V gene encodes CDR1 SGHTA and CDR2 FQGNSA. Libraries were prepared by immunoSEQ multiplex PCR; TCRdb keeps only in-frame clonotypes and omits some of them. The sample consists of 150,000 to 200,000 clones, 90% to 97% of them appearing once. This sample stems from a study of cytomegalovirus exposure and HLA in healthy donors. Findings of the study overall: It was confirmed in vitro that three of the CMV-associated chains were specific for CMV antigens.

This receptor was taken from a young woman in good health and CMV-seronegative. Material: PBMCs. The chain uses TRBV7-2 and TRBJ2-7; 11 nucleotides line up with TRBD2. The CDR3 DNA reads TGTGCCAGCAGGGTAGCGGGGGGGCCTTACGAGCAGTACTTC. As protein: CASRVAGGPYEQYF.